This TCR beta chain is from a study of T cell responses to AZD1222 COVID-19 vaccine. Whole-study results and caveats: Vaccine-associated CD4 TCRs spanned spike, dominant at 160-218 and 743-854. The donor group comprised mostly white British people and more females; the analysis possibly underestimated clonal diversity. Nearly half of the spike-specific TCRs reportedly recognize variant regions that carry no mutations. At baseline, just five to seven AZD1222 recipients tested seropositive.

Germline lookup yields CDR1 LNHDA and CDR2 SQIVND (reference sequence). The V end was cut by 7 bases, the J end by 1 base, with 14 bases between. The CDR3 contains 15 residues. As regards this clone: Its antigen is not identified.

The method was immunoSEQ multiplex PCR; TCRdb's version includes in-frame clones alone and lacks a portion of them. The table includes 110,000 or so clones, roughly nine tenths detected once. This receptor was taken from an adult in good health. The specimen comprised peripheral blood, sampled on day 0 of AZD1222 vaccination. V gene TRBV19 combines with J gene TRBJ1-5; D perhaps matches TRBD1 (6 bases). The CDR3: CASTITGHSNQPQHF. The CDR3 DNA is TGTGCCAGTACCATAACAGGGCACAGCAATCAGCCCCAGCATTTT.